What follows are 4 T cell receptor beta chains derived from one specimen sequenced in a study of T cells after yellow fever vaccination. Each CDR3 protein is one row after TCRdb ran MiXCR on the 5' RACE reads. The sample consists of about 63,000 distinct CDR3 sequences, about 7% of them appearing once. This material consisted of CD8+ T cells sorted from PBMCs, taken 15 days after the yellow fever booster vaccination. These receptor sequences come from a man younger than 45 who received the YFV17D yellow fever vaccine.

The V and J genes are TRBV5-5 and TRBJ2-4, with D tentatively TRBD1 (6 bases). The CDR3 has 14 amino acids. Germline assignment: CDR1 SGHKS and CDR2 YYEKEE (reference sequence). The V and J ends lost 4 bases and 9 bases respectively, with 17 bases between them. The CDR3 sequence: CASSMEATGLIQYF. In DNA form, the CDR3 reads TGTGCCAGCAGCATGGAGGCGACAGGTCTCATTCAGTACTTC.

This clonotype was picked up many times. V gene TRBV7-2 combines with J gene TRBJ2-7; 9 bases are a match to TRBD1. The CDR3 length is 16 residues. V lost 1 base to trimming and J lost 5 bases; unmatched junction nucleotides: 9. Germline V lookup: CDR1 SGHTA, CDR2 FQGNSA. The CDR3 loop is CASSLGDGTGTDEQYF. CDR3 nucleotide sequence: TGTGCCAGCAGCTTAGGGGACGGGACAGGGACGGACGAGCAGTACTTC.

This clonotype was seen ten or more times. The rearrangement uses TRBV7-8 and TRBJ1-1, with D hard to call. V lost 3 bases and J 8 bases, leaving 10 bases between the germline ends. The germline V gene encodes CDR1 SGHVS and CDR2 FQNEAQ. The CDR3 sequence is 12 residues long. In DNA, the CDR3 is TGTGCCAGCAGCTTTTCCGTAGGCGAAGCTTTCTTT. This gives the protein CASSFSVGEAFF. Full variable domain (outside the CDR3, taken from reference TRBV7-8 and TRBJ1-1): GAGVSQSPRYKVAKRGQDVALRCDPISGHVSLFWYQQALGQGPEFLTYFQNEAQLDKSGLPSDRFFAERPEGSVSTLKIQRTQQEDSAVYLCASSFSVGEAFFGQGTRLTVV.

This clonotype was seen many times. The chain recombines TRBV4-3 with TRBJ2-3, with D tentatively TRBD1 (5 bases). CDR3 size: 17 residues. V was cut by 3 bases and J by 5 bases, with 21 bases left in between. The germline V gene encodes CDR1 LGHNA and CDR2 YSLEER. CDR3 coding DNA: TGCGCCAGCAGCCATCTTATCCCGGAGTGGGGCATAGATACGCAGTATTTT. The encoded protein is CASSHLIPEWGIDTQYF.